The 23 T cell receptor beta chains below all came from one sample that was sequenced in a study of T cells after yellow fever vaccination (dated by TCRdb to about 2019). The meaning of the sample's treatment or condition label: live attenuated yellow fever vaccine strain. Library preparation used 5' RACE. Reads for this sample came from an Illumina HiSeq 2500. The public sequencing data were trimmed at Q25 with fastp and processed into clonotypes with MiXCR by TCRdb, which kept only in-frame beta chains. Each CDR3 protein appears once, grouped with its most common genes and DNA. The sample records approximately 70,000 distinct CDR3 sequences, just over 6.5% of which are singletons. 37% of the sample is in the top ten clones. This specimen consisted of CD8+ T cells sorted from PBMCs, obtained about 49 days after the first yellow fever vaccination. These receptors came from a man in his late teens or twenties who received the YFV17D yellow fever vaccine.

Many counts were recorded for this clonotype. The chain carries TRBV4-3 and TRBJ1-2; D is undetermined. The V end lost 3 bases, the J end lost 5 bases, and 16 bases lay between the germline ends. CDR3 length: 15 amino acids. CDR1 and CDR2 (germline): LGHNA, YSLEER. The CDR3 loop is CASSHFVIGDYGYTF. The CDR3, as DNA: TGCGCCAGCAGCCACTTTGTGATAGGTGATTATGGCTACACCTTC.

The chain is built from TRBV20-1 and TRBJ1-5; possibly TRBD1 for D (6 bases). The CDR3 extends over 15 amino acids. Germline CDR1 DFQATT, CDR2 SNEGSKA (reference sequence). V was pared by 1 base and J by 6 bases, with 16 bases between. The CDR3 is CSARVGGLGSQPQHF. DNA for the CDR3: TGCAGTGCTAGAGTGGGGGGGCTCGGGAGTCAGCCCCAGCATTTT.

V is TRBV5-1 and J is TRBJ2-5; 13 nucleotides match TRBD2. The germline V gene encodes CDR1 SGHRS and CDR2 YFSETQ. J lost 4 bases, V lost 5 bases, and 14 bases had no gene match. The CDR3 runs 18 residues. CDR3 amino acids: CASRPGLAGIGTLETQYF. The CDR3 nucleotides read TGCGCCAGCAGGCCGGGACTAGCGGGGATCGGTACTCTAGAGACCCAGTACTTC.

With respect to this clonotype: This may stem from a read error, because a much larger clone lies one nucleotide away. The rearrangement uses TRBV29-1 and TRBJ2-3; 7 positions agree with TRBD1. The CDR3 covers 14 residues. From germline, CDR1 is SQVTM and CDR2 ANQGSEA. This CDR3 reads CSVDGTVTTDRQYF. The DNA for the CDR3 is TGCAGCGTTGACGGGACAGTCACCACAGATAGGCAGTATTTT.

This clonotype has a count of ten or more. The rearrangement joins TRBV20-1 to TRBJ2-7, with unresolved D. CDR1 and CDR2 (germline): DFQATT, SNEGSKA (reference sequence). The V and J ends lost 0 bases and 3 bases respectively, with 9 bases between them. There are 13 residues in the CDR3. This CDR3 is CSARDETDYEQYF. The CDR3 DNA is TGCAGTGCTAGAGATGAAACCGACTACGAGCAGTACTTC.

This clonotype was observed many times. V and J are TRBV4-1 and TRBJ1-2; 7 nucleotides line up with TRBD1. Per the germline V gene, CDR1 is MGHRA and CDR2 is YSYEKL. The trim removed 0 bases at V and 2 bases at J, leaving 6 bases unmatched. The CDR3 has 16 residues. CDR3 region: CASSQDGGQTNYGYTF. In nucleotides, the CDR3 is TGCGCCAGCAGCCAAGATGGGGGACAGACGAACTATGGCTACACCTTC.

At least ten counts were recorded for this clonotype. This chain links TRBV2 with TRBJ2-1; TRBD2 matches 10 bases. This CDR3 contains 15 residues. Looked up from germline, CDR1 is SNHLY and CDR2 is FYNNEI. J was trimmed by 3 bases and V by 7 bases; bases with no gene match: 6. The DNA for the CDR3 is TGTGCCAGCACCGAATGGACTAGCGGCTACAATGAGCAGTTCTTC. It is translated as CASTEWTSGYNEQFF.

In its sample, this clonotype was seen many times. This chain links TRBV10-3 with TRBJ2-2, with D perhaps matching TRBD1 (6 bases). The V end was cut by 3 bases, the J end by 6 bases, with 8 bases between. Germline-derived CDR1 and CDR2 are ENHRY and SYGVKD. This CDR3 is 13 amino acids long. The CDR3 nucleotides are TGTGCCATCAGTGACAGGGGACCCGGGGAGCTGTTTTTT. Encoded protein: CAISDRGPGELFF.

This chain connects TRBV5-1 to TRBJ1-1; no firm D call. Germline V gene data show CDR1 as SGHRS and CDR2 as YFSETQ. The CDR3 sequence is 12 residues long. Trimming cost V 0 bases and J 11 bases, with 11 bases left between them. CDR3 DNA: TGCGCCAGCAGCTTGGGAGGTCTCAATGCTTTCTTT. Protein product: CASSLGGLNAFF.

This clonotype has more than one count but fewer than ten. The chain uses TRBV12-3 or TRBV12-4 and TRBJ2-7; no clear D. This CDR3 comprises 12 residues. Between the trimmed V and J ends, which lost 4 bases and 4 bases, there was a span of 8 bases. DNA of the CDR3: TGTGCCAGCAGTTCGGGCCTATACGAGCAGTACGTC. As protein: CASSSGLYEQYV.

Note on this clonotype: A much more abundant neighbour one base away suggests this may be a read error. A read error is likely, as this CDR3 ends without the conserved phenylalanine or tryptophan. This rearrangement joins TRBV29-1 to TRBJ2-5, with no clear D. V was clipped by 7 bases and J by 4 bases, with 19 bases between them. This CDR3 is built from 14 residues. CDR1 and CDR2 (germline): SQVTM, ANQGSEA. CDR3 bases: TGCAGCGCGGTGATGGGCGGAGTCGGAGAGACCCAGTACCTC. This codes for CSAVMGGVGETQYL.

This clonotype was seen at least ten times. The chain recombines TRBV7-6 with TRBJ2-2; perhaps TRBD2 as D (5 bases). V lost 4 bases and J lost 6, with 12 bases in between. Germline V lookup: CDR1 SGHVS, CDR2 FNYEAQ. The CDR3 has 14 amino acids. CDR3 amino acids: CASSSPERAGELFF. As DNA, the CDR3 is TGTGCCAGCAGCTCCCCCGAGAGGGCCGGGGAGCTGTTTTTT.

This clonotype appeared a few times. DNA of the CDR3: TGCGCCAGCAGCCCGGACAGGGCCGACAATCAGCCCCAGCATTTT. It is translated as CASSPDRADNQPQHF. The V gene is TRBV5-1, the J gene TRBJ1-5; TRBD1 matches 8 bases. Germline assignment: CDR1 SGHRS and CDR2 YFSETQ. This CDR3 contains 15 residues. Germline trimming cut 4 bases from V and 3 bases from J; bases unmatched to any gene: 6.

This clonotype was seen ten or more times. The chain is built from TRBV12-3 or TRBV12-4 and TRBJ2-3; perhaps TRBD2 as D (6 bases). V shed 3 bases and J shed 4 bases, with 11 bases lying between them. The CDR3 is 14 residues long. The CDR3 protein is CASSFGGSADTQYF. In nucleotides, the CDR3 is TGTGCCAGCAGTTTTGGGGGGAGCGCAGATACGCAGTATTTT.

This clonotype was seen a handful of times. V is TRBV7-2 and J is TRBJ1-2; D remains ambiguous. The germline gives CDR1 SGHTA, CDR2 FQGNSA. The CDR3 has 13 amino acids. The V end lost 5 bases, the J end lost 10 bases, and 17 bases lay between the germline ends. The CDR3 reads CASSVPGVGYYTF. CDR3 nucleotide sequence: TGTGCCAGCAGCGTCCCCGGGGTCGGGTACTACACCTTC.

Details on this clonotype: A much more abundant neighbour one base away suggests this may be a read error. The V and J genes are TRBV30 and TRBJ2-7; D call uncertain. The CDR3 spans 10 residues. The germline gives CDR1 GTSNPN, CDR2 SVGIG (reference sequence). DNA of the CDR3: TGTACCTGGAGTAGGAACGAGCAGTACTTC. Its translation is CTWSRNEQYF.

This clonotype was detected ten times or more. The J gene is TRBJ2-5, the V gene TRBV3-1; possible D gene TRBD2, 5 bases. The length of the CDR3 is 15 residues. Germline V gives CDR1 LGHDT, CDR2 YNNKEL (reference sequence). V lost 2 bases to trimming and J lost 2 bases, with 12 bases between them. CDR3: CASSQPEDVQETQYF. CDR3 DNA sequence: TGTGCCAGCAGCCAACCGGAGGACGTACAAGAGACCCAGTACTTC.

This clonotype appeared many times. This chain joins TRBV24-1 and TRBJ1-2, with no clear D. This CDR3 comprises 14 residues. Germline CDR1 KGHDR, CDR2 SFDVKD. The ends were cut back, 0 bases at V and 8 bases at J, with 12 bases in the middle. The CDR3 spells CATSDLGSKTGYTF. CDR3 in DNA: TGTGCCACCAGTGATTTGGGGTCGAAGACGGGCTACACCTTC.

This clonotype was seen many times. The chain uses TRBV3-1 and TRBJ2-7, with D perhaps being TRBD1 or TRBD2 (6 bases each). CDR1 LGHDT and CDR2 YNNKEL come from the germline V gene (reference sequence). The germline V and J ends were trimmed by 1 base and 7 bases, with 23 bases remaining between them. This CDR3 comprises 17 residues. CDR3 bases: TGTGCCAGCAGCCAAGGGTTGGAGGATTCGGGGGCTGAAGAGCAGTACGTC. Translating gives CASSQGLEDSGAEEQYV.

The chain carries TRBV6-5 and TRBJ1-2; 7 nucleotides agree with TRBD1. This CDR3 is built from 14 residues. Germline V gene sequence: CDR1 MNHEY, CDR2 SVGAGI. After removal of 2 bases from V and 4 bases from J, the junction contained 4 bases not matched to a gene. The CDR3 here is CASSYLGTAYGYTF. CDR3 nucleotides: TGTGCCAGCAGTTACCTCGGGACAGCCTATGGCTACACCTTC.

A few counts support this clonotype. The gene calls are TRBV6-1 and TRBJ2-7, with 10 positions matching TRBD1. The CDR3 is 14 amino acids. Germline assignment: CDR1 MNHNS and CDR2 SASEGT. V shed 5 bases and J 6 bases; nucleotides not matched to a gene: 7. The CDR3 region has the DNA TGTGCCAGCAGTAGGAAGGACAGGGGGACCGAGCAGTACGTC. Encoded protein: CASSRKDRGTEQYV.

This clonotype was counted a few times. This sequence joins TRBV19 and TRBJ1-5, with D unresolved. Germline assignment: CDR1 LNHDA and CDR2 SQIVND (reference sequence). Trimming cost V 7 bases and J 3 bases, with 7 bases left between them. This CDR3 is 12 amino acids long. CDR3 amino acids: CASMHYNQPQHF. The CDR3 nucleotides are TGTGCCAGTATGCACTACAATCAGCCCCAGCATTTT.

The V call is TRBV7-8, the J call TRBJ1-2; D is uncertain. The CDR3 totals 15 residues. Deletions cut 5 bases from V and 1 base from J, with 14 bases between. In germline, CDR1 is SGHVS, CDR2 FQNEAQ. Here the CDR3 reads CASSHFEGINYGYTF. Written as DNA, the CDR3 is TGTGCCAGCAGCCACTTCGAAGGGATTAACTATGGCTACACCTTC.